The 11 T cell receptor beta chains in this list originate from one sample, sequenced in a study of T cells in Graves' hyperthyroidism and ophthalmopathy. From RNA transcripts, TCR beta CDR3 regions were amplified. With the HTBI primer set, the TCR CDR3 went through a first round of RT-PCR. TCRdb redid the calling of the multiplex PCR reads with MiXCR, one entry per CDR3 protein. This table holds around 660,000 distinct CDR3 sequences, nearly 45% found once. The sample taken for sequencing was peripheral blood or thyroid tissue (not recorded which). The receptors shown here come from an adult man with Graves' disease, either hyperthyroidism or ophthalmopathy (not recorded which).

This chain connects TRBV20-1 to TRBJ2-2; D possibly matches TRBD1 or TRBD2 (6 bases each). CDR3 length equals 15 residues. Germline values: CDR1 DFQATT, CDR2 SNEGSKA (reference sequence). V dropped 4 bases and J dropped 0 bases, with 12 bases sitting between them. CDR3 bases: TGCAGTGCTAAGGGGGGCTTCGCGAACACCGGGGAGCTGTTTTTT. This encodes CSAKGGFANTGELFF.

The chain uses TRBV5-6 and TRBJ2-7; a weak D match, TRBD1 (6 bases). The CDR3 spans 14 residues. V was shortened by 5 bases and J by 2 bases, with 14 bases between the two germline ends. Germline V CDR1 and CDR2: SGHDT, YYEEEE. The DNA of the CDR3 is TGTGCCAGCAGTTTTCCCGGACAGACCTACGAGCAGTACTTC. It yields the protein CASSFPGQTYEQYF.

This sequence joins TRBV15 and TRBJ2-5, with no clear D. The CDR3 contains 14 residues. Trimming took off 3 bases at V and 2 bases at J, with 10 bases between the two ends. Germline V lookup: CDR1 LNHNV, CDR2 YYDKDF (reference sequence). CDR3 bases: TGTGCCACCAGCAGCCGGACCGATCAAGAGACCCAGTACTTC. Translating it yields CATSSRTDQETQYF.

This clonotype was counted only a few times. The V gene is TRBV7-4, the J gene TRBJ2-7; D may be TRBD1 (6 bases). The germline CDR1 and CDR2 sequences are SGHVT and SQSDAQ. V gave up 6 bases and J gave up 6 bases, with 15 bases separating them. The CDR3 runs 13 residues. The CDR3, as DNA: TGTGCCAGCAGTTTCGAACAGGGTCTCGAGCAGTACTTC. Residues: CASSFEQGLEQYF.

The CDR3 spells CASSRKVADTGELFF. CDR3 DNA sequence: TGCGCCAGCAGCCGGAAGGTAGCGGACACCGGGGAGCTGTTTTTT. The V and J genes are TRBV5-1 and TRBJ2-2; D is possibly TRBD2 (6 bases). CDR1 SGHRS and CDR2 YFSETQ come from the germline V gene. The CDR3 loop spans 15 amino acids. V was shortened by 4 bases and J by 3 bases, with 13 bases between the two germline ends.

V gene TRBV15 combines with J gene TRBJ1-1; 9 positions agree with TRBD1. With V trimmed by 3 bases and J by 4 bases, 9 bases remained unmatched. This CDR3 contains 16 residues. Germline V gene data show CDR1 as LNHNV and CDR2 as YYDKDF (reference sequence). DNA for the CDR3: TGTGCCACCAGCAGCGGGACAGGGATTGTCGGCACTGAAGCTTTCTTT. Encoded protein: CATSSGTGIVGTEAFF.

This rearrangement joins TRBV7-8 to TRBJ1-3; D ambiguous. Trimming took off 7 bases at V and 0 bases at J, with 16 bases between the two ends. The CDR3 is 16 amino acids. CDR1 is SGHVS, CDR2 FQNEAQ, per germline. The CDR3 sequence is CASNPGEASSGNTIYF. The DNA of the CDR3 is TGTGCCAGCAACCCTGGCGAGGCAAGCTCTGGAAACACCATATATTTT.

Concerning this clonotype: The junction and the germline gene differ at one end; a read error may be behind it. V is TRBV20-1 and J is TRBJ2-7, with 10 bases matching TRBD1. The CDR3 length is 14 residues. The germline CDR1 and CDR2 sequences are DFQATT and SNEGSKA (reference sequence). The CDR3 loop reads CSAGGQGFSYEQCF. CDR3 DNA: TGCAGTGCGGGGGGACAGGGGTTCTCCTACGAGCAGTGCTTC.

This clonotype was counted at least ten times. The chain joins TRBV7-9 to TRBJ1-6; 7 bases are shared with TRBD1. Germline V lookup: CDR1 SEHNR, CDR2 FQNEAQ (reference sequence). V dropped 1 base and J dropped 9; count of bases not matched to a gene: 6. CDR3 size: 15 residues. The CDR3 nucleotides are TGTGCCAGCAGCTTAGGGGGCAGGGGGGCTTCACCCCTCCACTTT. It specifies CASSLGGRGASPLHF.

The chain couples TRBV2 to TRBJ1-2; tentative D call: TRBD1 (6 bases). Germline-derived CDR1 and CDR2 are SNHLY and FYNNEI. The CDR3 runs 15 residues. V was clipped by 5 bases and J by 4 bases, with 17 bases between them. The CDR3 sequence is CASSTILGGPYGYTF. In DNA, the CDR3 is TGTGCCAGCAGTACCATCCTGGGGGGGCCCTATGGCTACACCTTC.

This clonotype was seen only a few times. The chain recombines TRBV13 with TRBJ2-5; 7 bases map to TRBD1. CDR1 is PRHDT and CDR2 is FYEKMQ in the germline V gene (reference sequence). J gave up 5 bases and V 5 bases, and 11 bases lay outside the gene matches. The CDR3 is 15 amino acids. The CDR3 DNA reads TGTGCCAGCAGCGGCCTAGGGACAGCCTCGGAGACCCAGTACTTC. Encoded protein: CASSGLGTASETQYF.